This T cell receptor (beta chain) was documented in a study of high-grade serous ovarian cancer treatment subgroups. Overall study context: On average, approximately 14,000 reads and 7,000 to 8,000 unique TCR beta rearrangements were obtained per sample. Findings of the study overall: TCR relatedness rose with neoantigen level and trended with mutation load. Repertoire similarity ranged about 0.095 to 0.8 between tumors of one patient.

Profiling relied on immunoSEQ multiplex PCR, and the TCRdb table lists in-frame clones only, not all of them. The sample holds 2,500 to 3,500 clones, over 70% seen once. Note on this clone: Its antigen is unknown.

The tumor samples were collected prior to definitive surgery or chemotherapy. This CDR3 is 16 amino acids long. J lost 4 bases, V lost 7 bases, and 14 bases had no gene match. The germline CDR1 and CDR2 sequences are SNHLY and FYNNEI. The sequencing sample was made of tumor tissue. V gene TRBV2 combines with J gene TRBJ2-5; TRBD2 agrees at 8 bases. The receptor was derived from a human donor with high-grade serous ovarian cancer. The CDR3 here is CASIPSGAGGGETQYF. The DNA of the CDR3 is TGTGCCAGCATCCCCTCGGGTGCGGGAGGAGGAGAGACCCAGTACTTC.